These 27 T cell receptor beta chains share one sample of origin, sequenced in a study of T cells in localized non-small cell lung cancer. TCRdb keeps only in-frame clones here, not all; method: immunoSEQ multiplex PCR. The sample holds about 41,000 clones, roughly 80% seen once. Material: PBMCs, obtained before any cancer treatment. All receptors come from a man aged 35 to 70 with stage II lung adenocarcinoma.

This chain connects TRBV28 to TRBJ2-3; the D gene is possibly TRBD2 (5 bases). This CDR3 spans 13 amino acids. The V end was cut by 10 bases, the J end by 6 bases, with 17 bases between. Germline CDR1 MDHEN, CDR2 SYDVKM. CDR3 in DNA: TGTGCCACCCACGACTTGACTAAGGATACGCAGTATTTT. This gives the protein CATHDLTKDTQYF.

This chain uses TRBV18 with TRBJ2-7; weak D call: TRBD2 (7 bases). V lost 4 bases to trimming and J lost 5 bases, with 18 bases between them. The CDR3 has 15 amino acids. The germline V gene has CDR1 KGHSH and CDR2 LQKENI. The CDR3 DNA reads TGTGCCAGCTCACGGGACACGGGGGGCGGGAACGAGCAGTACTTC. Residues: CASSRDTGGGNEQYF.

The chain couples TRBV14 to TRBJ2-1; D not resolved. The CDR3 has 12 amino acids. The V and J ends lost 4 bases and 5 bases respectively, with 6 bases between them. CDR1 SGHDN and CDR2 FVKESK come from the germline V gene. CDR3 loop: CASSPTHNEQFF. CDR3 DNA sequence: TGTGCCAGCAGCCCTACTCACAATGAGCAGTTCTTC.

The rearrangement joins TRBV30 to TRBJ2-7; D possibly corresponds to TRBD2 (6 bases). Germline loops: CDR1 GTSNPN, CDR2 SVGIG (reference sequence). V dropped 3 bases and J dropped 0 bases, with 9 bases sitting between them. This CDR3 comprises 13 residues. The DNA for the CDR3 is TGTGCCTGGAGCCGGGGGTCCTCCTACGAGCAGTACTTC. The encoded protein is CAWSRGSSYEQYF.

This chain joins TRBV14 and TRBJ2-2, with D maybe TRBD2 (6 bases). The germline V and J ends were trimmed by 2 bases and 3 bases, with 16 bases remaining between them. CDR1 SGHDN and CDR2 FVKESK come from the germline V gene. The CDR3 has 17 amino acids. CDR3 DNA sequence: TGTGCCAGCAGCCAACGGGACTTCGGCCCATACACCGGGGAGCTGTTTTTT. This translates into CASSQRDFGPYTGELFF.

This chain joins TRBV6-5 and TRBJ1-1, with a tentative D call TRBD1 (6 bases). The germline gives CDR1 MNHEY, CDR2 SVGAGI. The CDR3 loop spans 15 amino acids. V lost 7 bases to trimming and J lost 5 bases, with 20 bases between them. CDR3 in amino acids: CASIRGGQGNTEAFF. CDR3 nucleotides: TGTGCCAGCATCCGCGGTGGGCAGGGGAATACTGAAGCTTTCTTT.

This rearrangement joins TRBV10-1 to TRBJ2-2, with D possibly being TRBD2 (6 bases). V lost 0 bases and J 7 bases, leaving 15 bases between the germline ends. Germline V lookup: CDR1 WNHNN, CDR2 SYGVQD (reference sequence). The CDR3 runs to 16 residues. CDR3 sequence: CASSESRAGGIGELFF. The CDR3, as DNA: TGCGCCAGCAGTGAGTCGAGAGCGGGTGGGATCGGGGAGCTGTTTTTT.

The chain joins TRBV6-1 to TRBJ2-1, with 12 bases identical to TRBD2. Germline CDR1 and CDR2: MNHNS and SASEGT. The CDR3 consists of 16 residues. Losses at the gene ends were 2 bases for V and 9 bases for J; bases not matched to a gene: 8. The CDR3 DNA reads TGTGCCAGCAGTGAAAGTCTAGCGGGGGGGAGAGGTGAGCAGTTCTTC. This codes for CASSESLAGGRGEQFF.

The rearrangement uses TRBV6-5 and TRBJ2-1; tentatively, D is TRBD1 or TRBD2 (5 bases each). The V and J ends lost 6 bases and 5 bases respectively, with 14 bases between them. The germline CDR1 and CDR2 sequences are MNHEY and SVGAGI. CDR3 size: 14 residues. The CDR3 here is CASRTLRGDNEQFF. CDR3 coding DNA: TGTGCCAGCAGAACCCTACGAGGGGACAATGAGCAGTTCTTC.

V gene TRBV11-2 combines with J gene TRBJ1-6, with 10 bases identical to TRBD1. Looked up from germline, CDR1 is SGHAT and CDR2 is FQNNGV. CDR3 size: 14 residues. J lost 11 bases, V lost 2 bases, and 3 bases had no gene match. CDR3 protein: CASSLSGQGTPLHF. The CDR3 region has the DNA TGTGCCAGCAGCTTATCGGGACAGGGGACACCCCTCCACTTT.

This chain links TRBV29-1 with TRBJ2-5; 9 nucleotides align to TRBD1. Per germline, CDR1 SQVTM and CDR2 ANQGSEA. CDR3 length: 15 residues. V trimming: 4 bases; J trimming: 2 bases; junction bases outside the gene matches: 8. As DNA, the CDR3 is TGCAGCGTTGTACAGGGGGCCGATAATCAAGAGACCCAGTACTTC. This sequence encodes CSVVQGADNQETQYF.

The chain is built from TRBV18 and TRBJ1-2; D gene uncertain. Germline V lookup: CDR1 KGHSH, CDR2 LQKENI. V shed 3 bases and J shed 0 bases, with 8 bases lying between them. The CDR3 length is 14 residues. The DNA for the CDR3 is TGTGCCAGCTCACCCACGGCATCTAACTATGGCTACACCTTC. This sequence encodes CASSPTASNYGYTF.

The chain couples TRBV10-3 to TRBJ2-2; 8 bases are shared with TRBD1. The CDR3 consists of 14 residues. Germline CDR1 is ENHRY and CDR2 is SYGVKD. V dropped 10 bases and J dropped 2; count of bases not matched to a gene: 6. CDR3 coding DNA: TGTGCCACCCGCGGACAGGGCAACACCGGGGAGCTGTTTTTT. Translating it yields CATRGQGNTGELFF.

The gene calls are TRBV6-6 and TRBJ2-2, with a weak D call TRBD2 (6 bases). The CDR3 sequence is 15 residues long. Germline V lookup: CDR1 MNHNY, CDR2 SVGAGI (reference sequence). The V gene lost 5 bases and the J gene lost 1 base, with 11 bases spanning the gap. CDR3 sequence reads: CASSPGLLNTGELFF. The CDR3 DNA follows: TGTGCCAGCAGTCCGGGACTCCTGAACACCGGGGAGCTGTTTTTT.

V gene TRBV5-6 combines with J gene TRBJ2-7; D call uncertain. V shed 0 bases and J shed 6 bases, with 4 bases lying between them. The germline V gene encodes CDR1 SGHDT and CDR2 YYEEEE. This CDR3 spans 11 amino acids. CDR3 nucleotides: TGTGCCAGCAGCTTGGAAATCGAGCAGTACTTC. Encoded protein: CASSLEIEQYF.

CDR3 amino acids: CASTYTGTGMSNEQFF. The CDR3 nucleotides read TGTGCCAGCACCTACACCGGGACAGGGATGAGCAATGAGCAGTTCTTC. The gene calls are TRBV28 and TRBJ2-1, with 9 bases identical to TRBD1. This CDR3 is built from 16 residues. V trimming: 7 bases; J trimming: 6 bases; junction bases outside the gene matches: 13. Germline CDR1 MDHEN, CDR2 SYDVKM.

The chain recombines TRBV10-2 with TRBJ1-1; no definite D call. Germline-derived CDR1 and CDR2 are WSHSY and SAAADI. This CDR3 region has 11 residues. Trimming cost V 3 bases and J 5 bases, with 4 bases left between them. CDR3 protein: CASSDGTEAFF. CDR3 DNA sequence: TGCGCCAGCAGTGACGGGACTGAAGCTTTCTTT.

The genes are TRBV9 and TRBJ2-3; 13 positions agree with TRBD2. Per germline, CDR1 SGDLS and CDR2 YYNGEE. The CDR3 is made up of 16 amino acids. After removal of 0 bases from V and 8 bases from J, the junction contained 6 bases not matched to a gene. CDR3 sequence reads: CASSVGVGTSGVTQYF. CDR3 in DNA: TGTGCCAGCAGCGTAGGGGTCGGGACTAGCGGGGTTACGCAGTATTTT.

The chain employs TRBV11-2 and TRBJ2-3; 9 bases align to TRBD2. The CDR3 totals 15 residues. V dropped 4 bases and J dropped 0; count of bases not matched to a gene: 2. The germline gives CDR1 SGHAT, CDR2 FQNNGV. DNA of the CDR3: TGTGCCAGCAGCTCTAGCGGGGCTAGCACAGATACGCAGTATTTT. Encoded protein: CASSSSGASTDTQYF.

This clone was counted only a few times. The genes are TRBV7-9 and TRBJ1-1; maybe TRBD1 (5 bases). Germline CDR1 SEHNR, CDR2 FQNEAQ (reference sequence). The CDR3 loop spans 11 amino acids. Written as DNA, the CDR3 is TGTGCTGGGGCGCGGAACACTGAAGCTTTCTTT. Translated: CAGARNTEAFF.

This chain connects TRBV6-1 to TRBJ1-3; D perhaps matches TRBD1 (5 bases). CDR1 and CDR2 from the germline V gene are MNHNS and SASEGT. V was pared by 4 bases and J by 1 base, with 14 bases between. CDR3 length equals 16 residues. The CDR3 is CASSGGRASSGNTIYF. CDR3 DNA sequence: TGTGCCAGCAGTGGTGGCAGGGCGTCATCTGGAAACACCATATATTTT.

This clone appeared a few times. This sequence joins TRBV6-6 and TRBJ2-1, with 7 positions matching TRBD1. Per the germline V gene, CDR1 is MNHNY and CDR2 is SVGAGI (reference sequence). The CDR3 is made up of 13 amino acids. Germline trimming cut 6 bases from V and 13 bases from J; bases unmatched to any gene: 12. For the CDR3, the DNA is TGTGCCAGCAGGATGGGGACAGCGAGGGGCCAGTTCTTC. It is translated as CASRMGTARGQFF.

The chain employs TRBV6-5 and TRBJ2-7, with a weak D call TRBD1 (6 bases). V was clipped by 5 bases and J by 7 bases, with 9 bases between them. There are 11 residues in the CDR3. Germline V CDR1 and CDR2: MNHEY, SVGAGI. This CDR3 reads CASSQDREQYF. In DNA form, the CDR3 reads TGTGCCAGCAGTCAAGACAGGGAGCAGTACTTC.

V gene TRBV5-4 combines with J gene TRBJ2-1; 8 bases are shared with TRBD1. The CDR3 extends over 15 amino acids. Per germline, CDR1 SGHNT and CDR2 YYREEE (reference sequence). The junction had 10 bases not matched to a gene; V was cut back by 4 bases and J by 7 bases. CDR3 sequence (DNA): TGTGCCAGCAGCACGACAGGGGCCTTCTTGAATGAGCAGTTCTTC. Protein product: CASSTTGAFLNEQFF.

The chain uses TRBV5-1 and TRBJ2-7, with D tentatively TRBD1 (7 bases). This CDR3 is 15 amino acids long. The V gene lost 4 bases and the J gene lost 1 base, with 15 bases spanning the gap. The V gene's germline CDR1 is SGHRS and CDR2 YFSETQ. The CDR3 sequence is CASSRGAGGSYEQYF. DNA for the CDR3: TGCGCCAGCAGCCGCGGGGCAGGGGGATCCTACGAGCAGTACTTC. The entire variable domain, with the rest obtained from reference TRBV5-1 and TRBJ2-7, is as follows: KAGVTQTPRYLIKTRGQQVTLSCSPISGHRSVSWYQQTPGQGLQFLFEYFSETQRNKGNFPGRFSGRQFSNSRSEMNVSTLELGDSALYLCASSRGAGGSYEQYFGPGTRLTVT.

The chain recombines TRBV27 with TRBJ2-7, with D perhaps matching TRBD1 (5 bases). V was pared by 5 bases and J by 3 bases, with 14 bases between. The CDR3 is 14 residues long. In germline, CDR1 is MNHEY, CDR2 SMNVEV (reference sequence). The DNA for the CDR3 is TGTGCCAGCAGTAACCGAGGACACCTCTACGAGCAGTACTTC. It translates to CASSNRGHLYEQYF.

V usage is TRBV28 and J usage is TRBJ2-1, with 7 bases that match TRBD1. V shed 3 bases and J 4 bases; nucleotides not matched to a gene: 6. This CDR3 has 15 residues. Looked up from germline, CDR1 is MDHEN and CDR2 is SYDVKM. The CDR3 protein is CASSFQTGLYNEQFF. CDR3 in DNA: TGTGCCAGCAGTTTTCAGACAGGGTTGTACAATGAGCAGTTCTTC.